The T cell receptor beta chain described here comes from a study of post-analysis software for immune sequencing data (dated by TCRdb to about 2015). For context, the study as a whole: Recorded disease courses included relapsing-remitting, secondary progressive and progressive-relapsing multiple sclerosis, with some patients lacking subtype annotation. The multiple sclerosis patient repertoires were compared with about a dozen previously published healthy control repertoires from donors aged roughly 6 to 25 years. A subset of samples was prepared in parallel using single-end sample barcoding, then pooled and co-amplified after Illumina adapter ligation. The study at large found these results: The control group was slightly older than the multiple sclerosis patient group. Multiple sclerosis patients had significantly lower normalized Chao1 diversity than controls, a result that suggests substantial peripheral T-cell clonal expansion. Direct clustering with F measure showed strong co-clustering of samples prepared in the same batch, prompting a batch-effect correction. Four to six TRBV segments, including TRBV5-6, TRBV5-1 and TRBV20-1, were significantly more frequent in patients than controls.

V is trimmed back by 4 bases and J by 4 bases, and the junction contains 2 bases that no gene match accounts for. The CDR3 runs 15 residues from the cysteine to the phenylalanine. The entry retains the CDR3 DNA only, 45 bases that are in frame from base 1. This clonotype was picked up many times. It has no known antigen specificity. Per-nucleotide qualities are absent, and no much larger clonotype sits a single base away. Libraries were prepared through PCR. Sequenced on an Illumina HiSeq 2500. To reduce PCR and sequencing biases, unique molecular identifiers were incorporated into the TCR beta cDNA libraries. Every 1 to 10 million input T cells yielded approximately 500,000 cDNA molecules, meaning each molecule approximated one T cell. The patient libraries were prepared and sequenced with the same protocol used for the earlier healthy control dataset. Within a given batch, samples were prepared together, multiplexed and sequenced on the same HiSeq lane. Regarding the original processing steps: Raw barcoded reads were processed with MIGEC, discarding single-read molecular identifier groups before consensus assembly and CDR3 extraction. Clonotype tables were post-analysed with VDJtools, and diversity was normalized by down-sampling all datasets to the smallest sample size. Repertoire overlap clustering matched CDR3 amino acid but not nucleotide sequences to correct batch-related cross-sample contamination. TCRdb's own reprocessing of the public reads used fastp at Q25 and MiXCR and kept productive beta chains. Every CDR3 protein is listed once, alongside the most common genes and DNA of its rows. None of the V and J calls come from the authors' own analysis; TCRdb made them. The sample includes roughly 600,000 distinct CDR3 sequences, with 44% observed a single time. The ten top clones hold about 1.8% of the sample.

To demonstrate the VDJtools post-analysis software, the study profiled TCR beta repertoires from the peripheral blood of about a dozen young patients with multiple sclerosis. The multiple sclerosis patients were children and adolescents ranging in age from roughly 6 to 15 years. Sequencing was done on a sample of blood. The chain was built from TRBV12-3 or TRBV12-4 and TRBJ2-1, and TRBD2 matches 12 of the central bases. This receptor was obtained from a girl between 5 and 17 years old with multiple sclerosis. Read as DNA, the sequence is TGTGCCAGCAGTTCCGGGACTAGCGGGTACAATGAGCAGTTCTTC. It encodes CASSSGTSGYNEQFF.